The 27 T cell receptor beta chains reported below all come from one sample, sequenced in a study of spatial heterogeneity in lung cancer. The study, taken as a whole, reports: It was found that expanded intratumoral alpha and beta TCR counts tracked tumor mutation counts.

Time point defined: sample taken at primary tumor resection. TCRdb fed the 5' RACE reads into MiXCR, producing one record per CDR3 protein. The sample lists around 95,000 distinct CDR3 sequences, 4.4% occurring once. The antigens of these receptors remain unknown. This sample comprised lung tumor tissue, obtained at surgery. Source of these receptors: a male donor with early-stage non-small cell lung cancer.

This clonotype has at least ten counts. Germline is not matched at one junction end, which may reflect a read error. The chain joins TRBV6-1 to TRBJ2-2, with D unclear. The CDR3 has 15 amino acids. Germline loops: CDR1 MNHNS, CDR2 SASEGT. CDR3: CASSVIATNTGELFF. The CDR3 bases are TGTGCCAGCAGTGTTATTGCGACGAATACCGGGGAGCTGTTTTTT.

This clonotype was observed at least ten times. The chain employs TRBV5-1 and TRBJ2-7; 8 bases are a match to TRBD2. Germline lookup yields CDR1 SGHRS and CDR2 YFSETQ. The CDR3 runs 15 residues. The trim removed 1 base at V and 3 bases at J, leaving 6 bases unmatched. The CDR3 reads CASSLSFSGGYEQYF. CDR3 sequence (DNA): TGCGCCAGCAGCTTGTCGTTCAGCGGGGGCTACGAGCAGTACTTC.

This clonotype has a count of ten or more. This chain joins TRBV9 and TRBJ2-7; D remains ambiguous. CDR3 length equals 13 residues. Deletions cut 0 bases from V and 2 bases from J, with 6 bases between. CDR1 and CDR2 (germline): SGDLS, YYNGEE. For the CDR3, the DNA is TGTGCCAGCAGCGTAGGGGTGACCTACGAGCAGTACTTC. As protein: CASSVGVTYEQYF.

The chain carries TRBV9 and TRBJ2-6; D might be TRBD1 (6 bases). Germline V CDR1 and CDR2: SGDLS, YYNGEE. The V and J ends lost 0 bases and 2 bases respectively, with 12 bases between them. This CDR3 region has 17 residues. CDR3 region: CASSVGTEGAGANVLTF. The CDR3 bases are TGTGCCAGCAGCGTAGGGACAGAGGGGGCTGGGGCCAACGTCCTGACTTTC.

Turning to this clonotype: With a much larger clone just one base away, this may be a read error. V is TRBV3-1 and J is TRBJ2-2; D is ambiguous. The CDR3 covers 13 residues. The germline CDR1 and CDR2 sequences are LGHDT and YNNKEL (reference sequence). Trimming stripped 5 bases from V and 0 bases from J, with 4 bases between. CDR3 sequence reads: CASSSSNTGELFF. CDR3 sequence (DNA): TGTGCCAGCAGCAGTTCGAACACCGGGGAGCTGTTTTTT.

This clonotype was recorded many times. The CDR3 DNA reads TGTGCCAGCAGTTTCGTCTGGGTTTATCAGCCCCAGCATTTT. Its translation is CASSFVWVYQPQHF. This rearrangement joins TRBV28 to TRBJ1-5; no firm D call. V was pared by 3 bases and J by 5 bases, with 11 bases between. This CDR3 has 14 residues. Germline CDR1 and CDR2: MDHEN and SYDVKM.

This clonotype appeared a few times. The rearrangement joins TRBV6-1 to TRBJ2-7, with D unresolved. CDR3 length equals 16 residues. V dropped 7 bases and J dropped 4 bases, with 23 bases sitting between them. CDR1 and CDR2 (germline): MNHNS, SASEGT. CDR3 DNA sequence: TGTGCCAGCATTATTTCCGTCGGCGGATACACTTACGAGCAGTACTTC. Protein product: CASIISVGGYTYEQYF.

This clonotype was detected ten times or more. V is TRBV25-1 and J is TRBJ2-2, with D tentatively TRBD2 (5 bases). CDR1 and CDR2 (germline): MGHDK, SYGVNS. The ends were cut back, 3 bases at V and 0 bases at J, with 8 bases in the middle. The CDR3 is made up of 15 amino acids. The DNA for the CDR3 is TGTGCCAGCAGTGATACTAGAGCGAACACCGGGGAGCTGTTTTTT. Encoded protein: CASSDTRANTGELFF. Looking up the rest from reference TRBV25-1 and TRBJ2-2 gives the full variable domain: EADIYQTPRYLVIGTGKKITLECSQTMGHDKMYWYQQDPGMELHLIHYSYGVNSTEKGDLSSESTVSRIRTEHFPLTLESARPSHTSQYLCASSDTRANTGELFFGEGSRLTVL.

This clonotype was counted ten times or more. V and J are TRBV20-1 and TRBJ2-7; no definite D call. V lost 3 bases to trimming and J lost 0 bases, with 9 bases between them. The CDR3 is 13 residues long. Germline CDR1 DFQATT, CDR2 SNEGSKA (reference sequence). This CDR3 is CSASRQHSYEQYF. CDR3 in DNA: TGCAGTGCTAGTCGTCAGCACTCCTACGAGCAGTACTTC.

This clonotype was detected many times. The DNA for the CDR3 is TGCAGTGCGACGAGACGGGACGCAATTTACAATGAGCAGTTCTTC. Protein product: CSATRRDAIYNEQFF. This chain joins TRBV20-1 and TRBJ2-1; D may correspond to TRBD1 or TRBD2 (5 bases each). Trimming removed 6 bases at V and 4 bases at J, with 19 bases between. CDR3 length: 15 residues. The germline CDR1 and CDR2 sequences are DFQATT and SNEGSKA (reference sequence).

Only a few counts were recorded for this clonotype. The chain uses TRBV7-9 and TRBJ2-6, with TRBD2 matching 7 bases. This CDR3 has 15 amino acids. Germline CDR1 SEHNR, CDR2 FQNEAQ (reference sequence). V dropped 5 bases and J dropped 4; count of bases not matched to a gene: 5. DNA of the CDR3: TGTGCCAGCAGCGGGAGGGTGCTCGGGGCCAACGTCCTGACTTTC. The encoded protein is CASSGRVLGANVLTF.

This clonotype showed up many times. The chain links TRBV3-1 to TRBJ1-4, with a weak D call TRBD1 (5 bases). The CDR3 is made up of 16 amino acids. Trimming took 3 bases from V and 6 from J, leaving 17 bases between them. Per germline, CDR1 LGHDT and CDR2 YNNKEL (reference sequence). DNA for the CDR3: TGTGCCAGCAGCCAGTACACAGGAGGGCGTCATGAAAAACTGTTTTTT. It translates to CASSQYTGGRHEKLFF.

This chain uses TRBV3-1 with TRBJ2-1; 7 bases line up with TRBD2. The CDR3 has 14 residues. Germline-derived CDR1 and CDR2 are LGHDT and YNNKEL (reference sequence). With V trimmed by 6 bases and J by 8 bases, 10 bases remained unmatched. The CDR3 spells CASSTGLVLDEQFF. In DNA, the CDR3 is TGTGCCAGCAGTACCGGACTAGTTTTAGATGAGCAGTTCTTC.

This clonotype was counted many times. The chain links TRBV5-1 to TRBJ2-5, with a weak D call TRBD1 (6 bases). Deletions cut 4 bases from V and 1 base from J, with 14 bases between. Germline-derived CDR1 and CDR2 are SGHRS and YFSETQ. The CDR3 is 15 residues long. CDR3 sequence: CASSPGTPPQETQYF. The CDR3, as DNA: TGCGCCAGCAGCCCAGGGACACCTCCCCAAGAGACCCAGTACTTC. The whole variable domain, filled in from reference TRBV5-1 and TRBJ2-5, reads KAGVTQTPRYLIKTRGQQVTLSCSPISGHRSVSWYQQTPGQGLQFLFEYFSETQRNKGNFPGRFSGRQFSNSRSEMNVSTLELGDSALYLCASSPGTPPQETQYFGPGTRLLVL.

There are a few counts of this clonotype. The rearrangement links TRBV28 to TRBJ2-7; 9 nucleotides line up with TRBD2. CDR3 length: 14 residues. Germline V CDR1 and CDR2: MDHEN, SYDVKM. The ends lost 5 bases at V and 3 bases at J; junction bases unmatched: 5. The CDR3 DNA is TGTGCCAGCAGTCTAGCGGGAATCGGCTACGAGCAGTACTTC. This sequence encodes CASSLAGIGYEQYF.

This clonotype was detected many times. The chain carries TRBV6-6 and TRBJ2-1, with D possibly matching TRBD2 (6 bases). The CDR3 is made up of 17 amino acids. V shed 0 bases and J shed 6 bases, with 18 bases lying between them. The V gene's germline CDR1 is MNHNY and CDR2 SVGAGI (reference sequence). CDR3 protein: CASSYSIRIGSSNEQFF. CDR3 DNA: TGTGCCAGCAGTTACTCGATACGGATCGGGAGTAGCAATGAGCAGTTCTTC.

There are many counts of this clonotype. This chain links TRBV9 with TRBJ2-5; either TRBD1 or TRBD2 may fit D (5 bases each). Germline CDR1 is SGDLS and CDR2 is YYNGEE. V lost 4 bases and J 2 bases, leaving 9 bases between the germline ends. The CDR3 is 13 amino acids. CDR3 residues: CASSRDRQETQYF. The DNA for the CDR3 is TGTGCCAGCAGCCGGGACCGACAAGAGACCCAGTACTTC.

The sample holds many counts of this clonotype. The V call is TRBV2, the J call TRBJ2-7, with D hard to call. Germline V CDR1 and CDR2: SNHLY, FYNNEI. The CDR3 is 11 residues long. V lost 4 bases, J lost 5 bases, and 6 bases lay in between. The CDR3 DNA reads TGTGCCAGCAGTGTTGGCCACGAGCAGTACTTC. Encoded protein: CASSVGHEQYF.

In its sample, this clonotype was seen a few times. The V and J genes are TRBV5-1 and TRBJ2-5; 8 nucleotides line up with TRBD2. CDR1 SGHRS and CDR2 YFSETQ come from the germline V gene. Trimming at V came to 4 bases and at J to 3 bases, leaving 11 bases not matched to a gene. The CDR3 totals 16 residues. The CDR3 loop is CASSPRLAGPEETQYF. CDR3 nucleotides: TGCGCCAGCAGCCCTCGGCTAGCGGGCCCAGAAGAGACCCAGTACTTC.

This clonotype was found many times. The V gene is TRBV4-1, the J gene TRBJ1-1; unclear D gene. V shed 3 bases and J shed 8 bases, with 13 bases lying between them. The CDR3 has 13 amino acids. CDR1 MGHRA and CDR2 YSYEKL come from the germline V gene. This chain's CDR3 is CASSHSYPPEAFF. In nucleotides, the CDR3 is TGCGCCAGCAGCCACTCTTATCCGCCAGAAGCTTTCTTT.

This clonotype was seen repeatedly, ten times or more. The CDR3 reads CASSLMGGVSYGYTF. The CDR3 coding sequence is TGTGCCAGCAGTTTAATGGGAGGGGTGAGCTATGGCTACACCTTC. The chain employs TRBV12-3 or TRBV12-4 and TRBJ1-2; a weak D match, TRBD1 (5 bases). With 2 bases removed from V and 4 bases from J, the gap between germline ends came to 14 bases. There are 15 residues in the CDR3.

This clonotype was counted at least ten times. V and J are TRBV14 and TRBJ2-7, with 7 bases that match TRBD1. The germline gives CDR1 SGHDN, CDR2 FVKESK. The V segment lost 4 bases and the J segment 2 bases; nucleotides outside the gene matches: 17. The CDR3 is made up of 18 amino acids. Written as DNA, the CDR3 is TGTGCCAGCAGCCGACCAAACTTTGACAGGGTTGTTACCTACGAGCAGTACTTC. As protein: CASSRPNFDRVVTYEQYF.

This sequence joins TRBV18 and TRBJ2-5, with TRBD2 identical over 8 bases. CDR1 and CDR2 (germline): KGHSH, LQKENI. The J segment lost 5 bases and the V segment lost 8 bases, leaving 7 bases of the junction unmatched. CDR3 size: 13 residues. The CDR3 DNA sequence: TGTGCCAGCATACTAGCGGTAGGCGAGACCCAGTACTTC. It translates to CASILAVGETQYF. The full variable domain, in which reference TRBV18 and TRBJ2-5 provide the parts outside the CDR3, is NAGVMQNPRHLVRRRGQEARLRCSPMKGHSHVYWYRQLPEEGLKFMVYLQKENIIDESGMPKERFSAEFPKEGPSILRIQQVVRGDSAAYFCASILAVGETQYFGPGTRLLVL.

This clonotype was recorded a few times. The chain employs TRBV7-9 and TRBJ2-1; tentative D call: TRBD1 (6 bases). Germline loops: CDR1 SEHNR, CDR2 FQNEAQ (reference sequence). The CDR3 is 16 residues long. Trimming pared 5 bases from V and 0 bases from J, leaving 14 bases between. CDR3 sequence reads: CASSRDTKSSYNEQFF. The CDR3 coding sequence is TGTGCCAGCAGCAGGGACACAAAGAGCTCCTACAATGAGCAGTTCTTC.

The table lists this clonotype with many counts. The chain combines TRBV5-1 with TRBJ2-7; D is ambiguous. Trimming took off 1 base at V and 2 bases at J, with 7 bases between the two ends. Per the germline V gene, CDR1 is SGHRS and CDR2 is YFSETQ. The CDR3 is 13 amino acids. In DNA form, the CDR3 reads TGCGCCAGCAGCTTGAACCCAGCCTACGAGCAGTACTTC. Its protein product is CASSLNPAYEQYF.

This clonotype was seen repeatedly, ten times or more. The chain employs TRBV6-5 and TRBJ2-4, with D hard to call. The CDR3 is 16 amino acids. V was shortened by 0 bases and J by 0 bases, with 9 bases between the two germline ends. Germline V CDR1 and CDR2: MNHEY, SVGAGI. CDR3: CASSYSYRLAKNIQYF. In DNA form, the CDR3 reads TGTGCCAGCAGTTACTCTTACCGTTTAGCCAAAAACATTCAGTACTTC.

This clonotype was picked up many times. The rearrangement links TRBV29-1 to TRBJ1-3, with D possibly being TRBD1 (6 bases). The germline V gene has CDR1 SQVTM and CDR2 ANQGSEA. Trimming pared 5 bases from V and 0 bases from J, leaving 8 bases between. The CDR3 spans 13 residues. CDR3 loop: CSVTGPSGNTIYF. The CDR3 nucleotides are TGCAGCGTTACAGGGCCCTCTGGAAACACCATATATTTT.